This entry describes one T cell receptor beta chain. The data originate from a study of T cell changes during pregnancy in multiple sclerosis. This CDR3 has 14 amino acids. Trimming cost V 3 bases and J 5 bases, with 14 bases left between them. Germline lookup yields CDR1 SGHNT and CDR2 YYREEE (reference sequence). The repertoire was sequenced with immunoSEQ multiplex PCR; TCRdb's copy has only in-frame clones and lacks some. This table has some 74,000 clones, about 92% appearing once. This specimen consisted of peripheral blood, obtained before pregnancy. This clonotype originated in a female donor with multiple sclerosis, enrolled in a pregnancy study. This chain connects TRBV5-4 to TRBJ2-5; D gene uncertain. The CDR3 loop reads CASSSPNSGETQYF. The CDR3 DNA reads TGTGCCAGCAGCTCGCCGAACTCCGGTGAGACCCAGTACTTC. Full variable domain (remainder filled in from reference TRBV5-4 and TRBJ2-5): ETGVTQSPTHLIKTRGQQVTLRCSSQSGHNTVSWYQQALGQGPQFIFQYYREEENGRGNFPPRFSGLQFPNYSSELNVNALELDDSALYLCASSSPNSGETQYFGPGTRLLVL.